This TCR beta chain was captured by sequencing in a study of shared clonotypes between healthy human individuals. Terminally differentiated effector memory CD45RA+ cells were excluded from the naive CD8 cells, which were CD45RO-negative and positively selected for CCR7. CDR3 length equals 12 residues. J gave up 8 bases and V 8 bases, and 7 bases lay outside the gene matches. The germline gives CDR1 MRHNA, CDR2 SNTAGT. TCRdb's table, derived via immunoSEQ multiplex PCR, lists solely in-frame clones and lacks some. The sample includes millions of clones, more than 85% seen only once; the top ten take 1.5% to 2%. A word on this clone: Its antigen remains unknown.

Study findings and constraints: Among the subsets, naive ones generally showed larger estimated richness than memory ones.

The clonotype originates from a man between 18 and 29 years old in good health. Some clones in this sample may be carry-over from other donors' samples. The sample comprised naive CD8+ T cells from PBMCs. The chain carries TRBV6-4 and TRBJ1-2; TRBD1 matches at 8 bases. CDR3 nucleotides: TGTGCCAGCGGGGACAGGCCCGGGGGCTACACCTTC. The encoded protein is CASGDRPGGYTF.